The 19 T cell receptor beta chains reported below all come from one sample, sequenced in a study of human T cells and chemical hapten exposure. MiXCR, run by TCRdb on the RACE reads, gives a single entry per CDR3 protein. The sample contains 300,000 to 400,000 distinct CDR3 sequences, under 8% of which appear only once. Regarding time point: patch test 1, 2 weeks after DPC sensitization. Treatment reported: therapeutic diphenylcyclopropenone sensitization with weekly scalp DPC. The starting material was whole blood, obtained in connection with sensitization to the hapten diphenylcyclopropenone (DPC). These receptor sequences come from a woman aged 18-29 years with alopecia areata. Some clones in this sample may be carry-over from other donors' samples.

The chain combines TRBV5-5 with TRBJ1-1; 11 bases align to TRBD1. The CDR3 extends over 16 amino acids. The V gene end was trimmed by 2 bases and the J gene end by 1 base; junction bases not matched to a gene: 4. CDR1 is SGHKS, CDR2 YYEKEE, per germline (reference sequence). CDR3: CASSFGQGAWNTEAFF. CDR3 DNA sequence: TGTGCCAGCAGCTTCGGACAGGGGGCCTGGAACACTGAAGCTTTCTTT.

This clonotype was observed a handful of times. The chain couples TRBV7-8 to TRBJ2-3, with unresolved D. Germline values: CDR1 SGHVS, CDR2 FQNEAQ. This CDR3 contains 15 residues. V was cut by 6 bases and J by 0 bases, with 13 bases left in between. This CDR3 is CASSRGPFSTDTQYF. In DNA, the CDR3 is TGTGCCAGCAGTCGCGGACCTTTTAGCACAGATACGCAGTATTTT. The whole variable domain, filled in from reference TRBV7-8 and TRBJ2-3, reads GAGVSQSPRYKVAKRGQDVALRCDPISGHVSLFWYQQALGQGPEFLTYFQNEAQLDKSGLPSDRFFAERPEGSVSTLKIQRTQQEDSAVYLCASSRGPFSTDTQYFGPGTRLTVL.

This sequence joins TRBV14 and TRBJ1-2; D is unresolved. The V gene lost 3 bases and the J gene lost 2 bases, with 10 bases spanning the gap. CDR3 length equals 14 residues. Looked up from germline, CDR1 is SGHDN and CDR2 is FVKESK. CDR3 coding DNA: TGTGCCAGCAGCCATTTCGGGCCGAACTATGGCTACACCTTC. It encodes CASSHFGPNYGYTF.

This clonotype was picked up many times. V usage is TRBV20-1 and J usage is TRBJ1-5; 7 bases map to TRBD1. This CDR3 is 14 amino acids long. Losses at the gene ends were 4 bases for V and 0 bases for J; bases not matched to a gene: 3. The germline CDR1 and CDR2 sequences are DFQATT and SNEGSKA (reference sequence). The CDR3 nucleotides read TGCAGTGCTAAGGGGGCTTTTAGCAATCAGCCCCAGCATTTT. Protein: CSAKGAFSNQPQHF.

This clonotype was found many times. V usage is TRBV20-1 and J usage is TRBJ2-6; the D gene could be TRBD1 or TRBD2 (5 bases each). The V gene lost 1 base and the J gene lost 1 base, with 8 bases spanning the gap. The CDR3 extends over 15 amino acids. Germline V gene sequence: CDR1 DFQATT, CDR2 SNEGSKA (reference sequence). The CDR3 coding sequence is TGCAGTGCTAGAGGAGAGGGGTCTGGGGCCAACGTCCTGACTTTC. Translation: CSARGEGSGANVLTF.

This sequence joins TRBV19 and TRBJ2-3; 9 nucleotides agree with TRBD2. J was trimmed by 1 base and V by 2 bases; bases with no gene match: 4. Germline V gives CDR1 LNHDA, CDR2 SQIVND (reference sequence). CDR3 length equals 16 residues. The CDR3 nucleotides read TGTGCCAGTAGTATAAGGCCTAGCGGGGGCACAGATACGCAGTATTTT. It yields the protein CASSIRPSGGTDTQYF.

This clonotype was counted at least ten times. The CDR3 loop is CAISESQQVYGYTF. In DNA form, the CDR3 reads TGTGCCATCAGTGAGTCCCAACAAGTTTATGGCTACACCTTC. The J gene is TRBJ1-2, the V gene TRBV10-3; D gene uncertain. Trimming took 0 bases from V and 5 from J, leaving 10 bases between them. CDR3 length equals 14 residues. Germline V gives CDR1 ENHRY, CDR2 SYGVKD.

This clonotype occurred many times. This rearrangement joins TRBV20-1 to TRBJ1-5; 8 bases fit TRBD1. J lost 3 bases, V lost 6 bases, and 7 bases had no gene match. The V gene's germline CDR1 is DFQATT and CDR2 SNEGSKA (reference sequence). This CDR3 region has 14 residues. The CDR3: CSALDRDVNQPQHF. The CDR3 DNA is TGCAGTGCCTTGGACAGGGATGTCAATCAGCCCCAGCATTTT.

This clonotype was counted only a few times. The junction departs from the called germline gene at one end, perhaps through a read error. This chain's CDR3 is CASSQSPGLVNTEAFF. The DNA of the CDR3 is TGCGCCAGCAGCCAGTCACCGGGACTGGTGAATACTGAAGCTTTCTTT. V usage is TRBV4-1 and J usage is TRBJ1-1; D perhaps matches TRBD1 (5 bases). This CDR3 spans 16 amino acids. Germline V gene lookup returns CDR1 MGHRA and CDR2 YSYEKL.

The chain has TRBV20-1 and TRBJ2-1; 8 bases are a match to TRBD2. The CDR3 length is 13 residues. Germline V gene sequence: CDR1 DFQATT, CDR2 SNEGSKA (reference sequence). The trim removed 5 bases at V and 4 bases at J, leaving 4 bases unmatched. The CDR3 is CSAPGGRYNEQFF. CDR3 coding DNA: TGCAGTGCTCCGGGGGGGAGATACAATGAGCAGTTCTTC.

This clonotype occurred many times. The chain has TRBV28 and TRBJ1-6; tentative D call: TRBD1 (5 bases). CDR1 and CDR2 (germline): MDHEN, SYDVKM. The CDR3 contains 16 residues. V lost 5 bases and J lost 14, with 25 bases in between. CDR3 protein: CASSVGGGLRSGTLHF. The CDR3 DNA is TGTGCCAGCAGTGTAGGTGGGGGACTCCGTTCGGGGACCCTCCACTTT.

V gene TRBV3-1 combines with J gene TRBJ2-5; 9 bases agree with TRBD1. Unmatched junction bases numbered 4, after V lost 0 bases and J lost 5 bases. Germline CDR1 is LGHDT and CDR2 is YNNKEL (reference sequence). The CDR3 runs 15 residues. The CDR3 nucleotides read TGTGCCAGCAGCCAAGAAGGGACAGGGCACGAGACCCAGTACTTC. Its protein is CASSQEGTGHETQYF.

This chain joins TRBV20-1 and TRBJ1-1, with D possibly matching TRBD1 (5 bases). V lost 3 bases to trimming and J lost 4 bases, with 6 bases between them. The CDR3 has 11 amino acids. Germline assignment: CDR1 DFQATT and CDR2 SNEGSKA (reference sequence). CDR3 DNA: TGCAGTGCTAGTGGGGGCACTGAAGCTTTCTTT. As protein: CSASGGTEAFF.

This clonotype was seen at least ten times. The chain joins TRBV18 to TRBJ2-2, with D hard to call. CDR3 length: 15 residues. V was clipped by 4 bases and J by 1 base, with 10 bases between them. Germline CDR1 and CDR2: KGHSH and LQKENI. CDR3: CASSRYSMNTGELFF. CDR3 bases: TGTGCCAGCTCACGATACAGCATGAACACCGGGGAGCTGTTTTTT.

This clonotype was seen a handful of times. The V call is TRBV15, the J call TRBJ2-1; 16 positions match TRBD2. This CDR3 region has 15 residues. CDR1 and CDR2 from the germline V gene are LNHNV and YYDKDF (reference sequence). V trimming: 5 bases; J trimming: 7 bases; junction bases outside the gene matches: 2. CDR3 region: CATSSGLAGGNEQFF. The CDR3 DNA is TGTGCCACCAGCTCGGGACTAGCGGGAGGGAATGAGCAGTTCTTC.

The chain is built from TRBV6-5 and TRBJ1-5; D uncertain. Trimming took 8 bases from V and 0 from J, leaving 8 bases between them. The germline CDR1 and CDR2 sequences are MNHEY and SVGAGI. The CDR3 consists of 13 residues. CDR3 nucleotides: TGTGCCAGCGGAGAATATAGCAATCAGCCCCAGCATTTT. Translated: CASGEYSNQPQHF.

This clonotype was detected a few times. This sequence joins TRBV5-1 and TRBJ1-5; D is undetermined. The CDR3 length is 14 residues. V lost 4 bases to trimming and J lost 5 bases, with 13 bases between them. Germline V gene data show CDR1 as SGHRS and CDR2 as YFSETQ. CDR3 loop: CASSPGVGHQPQHF. The CDR3 bases are TGCGCCAGCAGCCCGGGAGTTGGGCATCAGCCCCAGCATTTT.

This clonotype came up a few times. The chain uses TRBV12-3 or TRBV12-4 and TRBJ1-6; D remains ambiguous. The length of the CDR3 is 12 residues. V dropped 5 bases and J dropped 9 bases, with 8 bases sitting between them. CDR3 protein: CASSGGSSPLHF. CDR3 nucleotide sequence: TGTGCCAGCAGTGGTGGCAGTTCACCCCTCCACTTT.

This clonotype has only a few counts. The chain joins TRBV7-2 to TRBJ1-3; D is unclear. This CDR3 is built from 14 residues. Trimming took off 4 bases at V and 1 base at J, with 8 bases between the two ends. Germline CDR1 is SGHTA and CDR2 is FQGNSA. The CDR3 region has the DNA TGTGCCAGCAGCTCCGGGTATTCTGGAAACACCATATATTTT. The encoded protein is CASSSGYSGNTIYF.